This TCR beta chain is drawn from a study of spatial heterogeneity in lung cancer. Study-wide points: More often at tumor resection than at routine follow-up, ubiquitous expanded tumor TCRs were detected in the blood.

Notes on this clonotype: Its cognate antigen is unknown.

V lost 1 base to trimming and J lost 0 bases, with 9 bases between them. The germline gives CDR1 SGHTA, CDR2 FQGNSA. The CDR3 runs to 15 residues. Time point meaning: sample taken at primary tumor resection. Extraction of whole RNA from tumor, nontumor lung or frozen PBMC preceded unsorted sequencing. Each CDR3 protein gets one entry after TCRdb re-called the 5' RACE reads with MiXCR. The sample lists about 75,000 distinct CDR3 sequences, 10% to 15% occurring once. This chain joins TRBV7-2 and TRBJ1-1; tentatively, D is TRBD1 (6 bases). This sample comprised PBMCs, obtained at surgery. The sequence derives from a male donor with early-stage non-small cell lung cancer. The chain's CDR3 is CASSLVGAVNTEAFF. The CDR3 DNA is TGTGCCAGCAGCTTAGTGGGGGCGGTGAACACTGAAGCTTTCTTT.